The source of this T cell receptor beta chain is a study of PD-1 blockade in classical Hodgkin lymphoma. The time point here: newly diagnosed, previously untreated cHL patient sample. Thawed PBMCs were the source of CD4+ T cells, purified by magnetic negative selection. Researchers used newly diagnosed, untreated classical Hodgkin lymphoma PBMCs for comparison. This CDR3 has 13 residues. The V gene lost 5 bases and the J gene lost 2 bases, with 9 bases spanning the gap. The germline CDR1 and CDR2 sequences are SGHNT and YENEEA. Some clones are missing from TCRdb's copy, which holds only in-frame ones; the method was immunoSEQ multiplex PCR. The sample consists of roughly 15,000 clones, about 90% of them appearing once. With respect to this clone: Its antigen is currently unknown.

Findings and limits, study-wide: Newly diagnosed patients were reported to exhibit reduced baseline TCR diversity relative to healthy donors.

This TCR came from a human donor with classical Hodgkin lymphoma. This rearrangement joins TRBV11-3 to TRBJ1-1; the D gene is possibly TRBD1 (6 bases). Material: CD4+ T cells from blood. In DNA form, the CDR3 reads TGTGCCAGCAGCCAACAGGGAAACACTGAAGCTTTCTTT. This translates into CASSQQGNTEAFF.